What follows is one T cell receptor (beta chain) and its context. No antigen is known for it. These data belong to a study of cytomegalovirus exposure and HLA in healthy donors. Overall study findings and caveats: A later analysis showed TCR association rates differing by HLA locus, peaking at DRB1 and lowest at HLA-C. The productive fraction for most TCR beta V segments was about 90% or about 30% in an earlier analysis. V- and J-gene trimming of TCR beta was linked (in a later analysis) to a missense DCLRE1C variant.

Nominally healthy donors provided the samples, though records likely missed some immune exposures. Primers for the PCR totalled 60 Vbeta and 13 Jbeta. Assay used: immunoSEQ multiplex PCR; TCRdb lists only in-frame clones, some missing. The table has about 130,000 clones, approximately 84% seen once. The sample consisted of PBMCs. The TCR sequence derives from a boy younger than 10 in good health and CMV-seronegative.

CDR3 region: CASSLSWGLAGAHGELFF. CDR3 DNA: TGTGCCAGCAGCTTATCCTGGGGACTAGCGGGGGCCCACGGGGAGCTGTTTTTT. The rearrangement links TRBV11-3 to TRBJ2-2; 14 positions match TRBD2. The J segment lost 7 bases and the V segment lost 2 bases, leaving 9 bases of the junction unmatched. Germline assignment: CDR1 SGHNT and CDR2 YENEEA. The CDR3 runs to 18 residues.